A selection of T cell receptor beta chains follows, all from one sample in a study of beta chain features in type 1 diabetes. Generated by immunoSEQ multiplex PCR, the TCRdb table keeps only in-frame clones and is missing some. The sample shows 160,000 or so clones, just over 9% of them seen only once. The sequenced sample was central memory CD4+ T cells from blood. These receptors came from a woman aged 18-29 years in good health. Both conserved end residues are trimmed from each CDR3.

v_gene	j_gene	CDR3aa
TRBV30	TRBJ2-7	AWDRGRYEQY
TRBV2	TRBJ2-1	ASSETSVNEQF
TRBV12-2	TRBJ1-2	ASRGRQVNNYGYT
TRBV7-9	TRBJ1-2	ASSLPTGKRYGYT
TRBV4-2	TRBJ2-3	ASSLRVQTQY
TRBV7-2	TRBJ2-5	ASSLANLRAQY
TRBV6-5	TRBJ2-5	ASSVGGQGQETQY
TRBV29-1	TRBJ1-2	SNAPGYGFYGYT
TRBV2	TRBJ1-2	ASSERLAGDGYT
TRBV27	TRBJ1-5	ASCPPSKLQGWQPQH
TRBV9	TRBJ2-2	ASNLQPGQGGNTGELF
TRBV7-2	TRBJ2-5	ASSAGLAGVETQY
TRBV5-1	TRBJ1-1	ASSLGDRGLPSRAEAF
TRBV2	TRBJ2-1	ALQSGSGSDEQF
TRBV7-2	TRBJ1-2	ASSLGGGMGGYT
TRBV10-3	TRBJ1-4	AIRGTEDNEKLF
TRBV6-4	TRBJ1-1	ATRQGRNTEAF
TRBV2	TRBJ2-5	ASSAKDSQETQY
TRBV14	TRBJ1-1	ASSQTSGREAF
TRBV30	TRBJ1-4	AWSEGSLRGGKLF
TRBV2	TRBJ1-1	ASSEQGMNTEAF
TRBV18	TRBJ1-1	ASSPPSLTGTEAF
TRBV11-1	TRBJ2-3	ASSRTSGDTDTQY
TRBV6-5	TRBJ1-1	ASRGQGGTEAF
TRBV7-9	TRBJ1-4	ASSRTEGSEKLF
TRBV9	TRBJ2-7	ASSEAPTSSYEQY
TRBV5-1	TRBJ1-3	ASRTAVGNTIY
TRBV14	TRBJ1-1	ASSQGSGTEAF
TRBV7-2	TRBJ2-3	ASSLVGGGEYKGY